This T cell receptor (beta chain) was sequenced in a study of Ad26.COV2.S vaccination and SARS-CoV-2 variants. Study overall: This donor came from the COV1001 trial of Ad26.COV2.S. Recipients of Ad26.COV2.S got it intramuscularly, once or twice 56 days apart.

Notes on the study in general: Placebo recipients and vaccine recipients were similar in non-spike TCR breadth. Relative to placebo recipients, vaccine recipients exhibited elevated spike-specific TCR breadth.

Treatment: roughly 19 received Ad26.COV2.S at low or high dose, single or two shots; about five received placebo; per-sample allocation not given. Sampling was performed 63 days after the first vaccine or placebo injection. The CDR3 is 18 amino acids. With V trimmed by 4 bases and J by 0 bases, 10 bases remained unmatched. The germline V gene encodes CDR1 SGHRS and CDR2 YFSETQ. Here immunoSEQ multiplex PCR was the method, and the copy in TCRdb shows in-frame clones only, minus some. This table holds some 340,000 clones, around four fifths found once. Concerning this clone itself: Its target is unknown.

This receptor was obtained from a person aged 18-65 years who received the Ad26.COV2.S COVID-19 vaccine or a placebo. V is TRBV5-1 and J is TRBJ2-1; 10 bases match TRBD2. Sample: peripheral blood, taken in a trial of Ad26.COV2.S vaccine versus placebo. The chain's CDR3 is CASSRLVSGGSSYNEQFF. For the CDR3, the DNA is TGCGCCAGCAGCCGGTTGGTTAGCGGGGGGAGCTCCTACAATGAGCAGTTCTTC.